The 18 T cell receptor beta chains presented below share a single source sample, sequenced in a study of T-cell memory formation after mild COVID-19. TCRdb passed the 5' RACE reads through MiXCR, listing each CDR3 protein once. The sample carries 150,000 to 200,000 distinct CDR3 sequences, roughly 18% recorded once. Sequencing input: PBMCs or a T cell subset sorted from them (not recorded which). These receptors originate from a man in his late teens or twenties who had mild COVID-19 (a few samples of this study predate the infection). Cell type and time point are not known.

This clonotype was detected only a few times. This chain links TRBV5-1 with TRBJ2-5; 10 bases map to TRBD1. This CDR3 has 16 amino acids. The V gene end was trimmed by 4 bases and the J gene end by 5 bases; junction bases not matched to a gene: 11. The germline V gene encodes CDR1 SGHRS and CDR2 YFSETQ. The CDR3 region has the DNA TGCGCCAGCAGCGTCGGAAGCCTGACAGGGGGCGAGACCCAGTACTTC. This gives the protein CASSVGSLTGGETQYF.

This clonotype showed up just a few times. This chain links TRBV7-2 with TRBJ2-3; D perhaps matches TRBD2 (7 bases). The CDR3 extends over 13 amino acids. Looked up from germline, CDR1 is SGHTA and CDR2 is FQGNSA. V lost 3 bases and J lost 10, with 14 bases in between. The CDR3 is CASSFGGAQSQYF. The CDR3 region has the DNA TGTGCCAGCAGCTTTGGGGGGGCCCAGTCGCAGTATTTT.

This clonotype was observed many times. The chain recombines TRBV7-9 with TRBJ2-5; TRBD2 matches at 12 bases. Germline CDR1 and CDR2: SEHNR and FQNEAQ (reference sequence). The trim removed 6 bases at V and 6 bases at J, leaving 8 bases unmatched. The CDR3 runs to 15 residues. The CDR3 nucleotides read TGTGCCAGCAGACAAACTAGCGGGGGGCAACAGACCCAGTACTTC. It translates to CASRQTSGGQQTQYF.

This clonotype turned up a few times. The chain joins TRBV20-1 to TRBJ1-2, with D possibly TRBD1 on 5 matching bases. This CDR3 is 12 amino acids long. Germline lookup yields CDR1 DFQATT and CDR2 SNEGSKA (reference sequence). Trimming stripped 6 bases from V and 13 bases from J, with 21 bases between. CDR3: CSAATGTSARTF. The CDR3 DNA is TGCAGTGCCGCAACCGGGACCTCGGCGCGCACCTTC.

The V and J genes are TRBV9 and TRBJ2-4; D gene ambiguous. The CDR3 contains 14 residues. Germline loops: CDR1 SGDLS, CDR2 YYNGEE. The germline V and J ends were trimmed by 2 bases and 6 bases, with 12 bases remaining between them. The CDR3 reads CASSVDQPGNIQYF. CDR3 sequence (DNA): TGTGCCAGCAGCGTTGACCAGCCAGGAAACATTCAGTACTTC.

This clonotype was detected only a few times. The genes are TRBV20-1 and TRBJ1-1; no clear D. The CDR3 totals 13 residues. Germline V lookup: CDR1 DFQATT, CDR2 SNEGSKA (reference sequence). The CDR3 sequence is CSCHQDLNTEAFF. DNA of the CDR3: TGCAGCTGCCACCAGGACCTTAACACTGAAGCTTTCTTT.

This clonotype was detected only a few times. The chain employs TRBV12-3 or TRBV12-4 and TRBJ2-3; 15 bases are a match to TRBD2. CDR3 length equals 17 residues. Trimming took 5 bases from V and 4 from J; bases not matched to a gene: 7. CDR3 nucleotide sequence: TGTGCCAGCAGTCTCGGACTAGCGGGGGGGCTTGCAGATACGCAGTATTTT. This codes for CASSLGLAGGLADTQYF.

The chain employs TRBV5-1 and TRBJ1-2; D is perhaps TRBD1 (6 bases). The CDR3 length is 13 residues. CDR1 is SGHRS, CDR2 YFSETQ, per germline. The V end lost 2 bases, the J end lost 4 bases, and 9 bases lay between the germline ends. CDR3 sequence: CASSLQDSYGYTF. In nucleotides, the CDR3 is TGCGCCAGCAGCTTACAGGACAGCTATGGCTACACCTTC.

This clonotype has just a few counts. This chain joins TRBV5-1 and TRBJ1-2; D is perhaps TRBD1 (5 bases). Between the trimmed V and J ends, which lost 2 bases and 8 bases, there was a span of 13 bases. CDR3 length: 13 residues. CDR1 SGHRS and CDR2 YFSETQ come from the germline V gene. The CDR3 nucleotides read TGCGCCAGCAGCTTTGAGGGGCCCCTGGGCTACACCTTC. Its protein is CASSFEGPLGYTF.

This chain uses TRBV25-1 with TRBJ1-1; D not resolved. The germline gives CDR1 MGHDK, CDR2 SYGVNS. Trimming took 3 bases from V and 3 from J, leaving 14 bases between them. This CDR3 is 15 amino acids long. CDR3 sequence (DNA): TGTGCCAGCAGTGACCCCAGTCAGGCAGACACTGAAGCTTTCTTT. Its protein product is CASSDPSQADTEAFF.

This clonotype was seen only a few times. The chain links TRBV11-3 to TRBJ2-2, with 7 bases identical to TRBD2. After removal of 5 bases from V and 6 bases from J, the junction contained 9 bases not matched to a gene. CDR3 length equals 15 residues. The V gene's germline CDR1 is SGHNT and CDR2 YENEEA. CDR3 loop: CASSLTGTTAGELFF. CDR3 DNA sequence: TGTGCCAGCAGCCTAACCGGGACTACGGCCGGGGAGCTGTTTTTT.

V usage is TRBV6-2 or TRBV6-3 and J usage is TRBJ2-7, with D possibly being TRBD1 (6 bases). The CDR3 has 16 amino acids. Between the trimmed V and J ends, which lost 5 bases and 2 bases, there was a span of 19 bases. Per the germline V gene, CDR1 is MNHEY and CDR2 is SVGEGT. The CDR3 nucleotides are TGTGCCAGCAGTGACTACGAAATTACAGGGACCTACGAGCAGTACGTC. Translating gives CASSDYEITGTYEQYV.

This clonotype was found many times. V usage is TRBV7-2 and J usage is TRBJ2-1, with 11 bases identical to TRBD2. The length of the CDR3 is 17 residues. Looked up from germline, CDR1 is SGHTA and CDR2 is FQGNSA. The V and J ends lost 5 bases and 0 bases, in that order; junction bases with no gene match: 6. The CDR3 DNA follows: TGTGCCAGCAGCGGCAGACTAGCGGGACCCTCCTACAATGAGCAGTTCTTC. It specifies CASSGRLAGPSYNEQFF.

Only a few counts were recorded for this clonotype. The chain links TRBV6-1 to TRBJ1-2; D not certain. V was trimmed by 8 bases and J by 0 bases, leaving 19 bases between them. This CDR3 region has 16 residues. Germline lookup yields CDR1 MNHNS and CDR2 SASEGT. The CDR3 protein is CASGFLPQFANYGYTF. The CDR3 DNA reads TGTGCCAGCGGATTTCTCCCACAGTTCGCTAACTATGGCTACACCTTC.

This chain joins TRBV20-1 and TRBJ2-3, with D perhaps TRBD2 (5 bases). This CDR3 is built from 14 residues. Germline V gives CDR1 DFQATT, CDR2 SNEGSKA (reference sequence). Trimming shortened V by 0 bases and J by 1 base, and 8 bases separated the two germline ends. The DNA for the CDR3 is TGCAGTGCTAGAGATCTGGAGGGCACAGATACGCAGTATTTT. Protein sequence: CSARDLEGTDTQYF.

The chain links TRBV12-3 or TRBV12-4 to TRBJ2-5; 8 bases map to TRBD2. The V and J ends lost 5 bases and 1 base, in that order; junction bases with no gene match: 12. The CDR3 runs 17 residues. For the CDR3, the DNA is TGTGCCAGCAGTATTAGGGGACGGGGGGGCCCCCAAGAGACCCAGTACTTC. Its translation: CASSIRGRGGPQETQYF.

The rearrangement joins TRBV4-1 to TRBJ2-5; perhaps TRBD2 as D (6 bases). This CDR3 has 18 amino acids. Trimming took 6 bases from V and 5 from J, leaving 28 bases between them. CDR1 is MGHRA and CDR2 is YSYEKL in the germline V gene. The CDR3 loop is CASRGTPSTVREDETQYF. In DNA form, the CDR3 reads TGCGCCAGCAGGGGCACTCCTAGCACGGTGCGGGAAGATGAGACCCAGTACTTC.

The chain joins TRBV4-2 to TRBJ2-4; unclear D gene. The CDR3 loop spans 11 amino acids. Germline V gives CDR1 LGHNA, CDR2 YNFKEQ. The V end lost 3 bases, the J end lost 9 bases, and 6 bases lay between the germline ends. The CDR3 DNA follows: TGTGCCAGCAGCCAGGGCAGCATTCAGTACTTC. Protein product: CASSQGSIQYF.